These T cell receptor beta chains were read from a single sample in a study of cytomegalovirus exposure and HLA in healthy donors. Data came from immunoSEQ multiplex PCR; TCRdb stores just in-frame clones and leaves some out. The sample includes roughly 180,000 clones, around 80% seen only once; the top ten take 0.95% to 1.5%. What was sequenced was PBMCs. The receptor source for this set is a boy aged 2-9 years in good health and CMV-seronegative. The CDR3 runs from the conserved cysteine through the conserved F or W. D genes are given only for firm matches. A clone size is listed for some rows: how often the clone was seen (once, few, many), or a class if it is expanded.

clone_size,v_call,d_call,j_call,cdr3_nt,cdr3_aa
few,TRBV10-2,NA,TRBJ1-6,TGCGCCAGCAGAGGAGTTGCACCAAATTCACCCCTCCACTTT,CASRGVAPNSPLHF
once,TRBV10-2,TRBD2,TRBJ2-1,TGCGCCAGCAGAATTAGCGGGGATAATGAGCAGTTCTTC,CASRISGDNEQFF
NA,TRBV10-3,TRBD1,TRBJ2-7,TGTGCCATCAGTGAGCCAAGACAGGGGGGCGAGCAGTACTTC,CAISEPRQGGEQYF
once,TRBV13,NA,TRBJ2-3,TGTGCCAGCAGCTTATGGGGAGGCGCAGATACGCAGTATTTT,CASSLWGGADTQYF
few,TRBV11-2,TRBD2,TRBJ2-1,TGTGCCAGCAGCCCACGCGGGACTAGCGGGAGGGCCGGTGTTAATGAGCAGTTCTTC,CASSPRGTSGRAGVNEQFF
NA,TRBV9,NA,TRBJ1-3,TGTGCCAGCAGCTTGGGGGGAAACTCTGGAAACACCATATATTTT,CASSLGGNSGNTIYF
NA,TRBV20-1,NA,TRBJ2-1,TGTAGTGCTAGACCTTACAATGAGCAGTTCTTC,CSARPYNEQFF
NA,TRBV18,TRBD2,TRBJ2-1,TGTGCCAGCTCATCCCCGGGGGGTGAGATCGATGAGCAGTTCTTC,CASSSPGGEIDEQFF
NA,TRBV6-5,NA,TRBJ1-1,TGTGCCAGCAGTTATTTCAGGAACACTGAAGCTTTCTTT,CASSYFRNTEAFF
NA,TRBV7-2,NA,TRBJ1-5,TGTGCCAGCAGCCGCGACACCTTTAGCAATCAGCCCCAGCATTTT,CASSRDTFSNQPQHF
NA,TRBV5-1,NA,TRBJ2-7,TGCGCCGGCAGCTTGGATCAGCGGCAGTACTTC,CAGSLDQRQYF
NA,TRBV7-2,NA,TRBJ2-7,TGTGCCAGCAGCTTAGCGGGCAGCTCCTACGAGCAGTACTTC,CASSLAGSSYEQYF
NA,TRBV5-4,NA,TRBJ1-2,TGTGCCAGCAGCCGAAGCCGGGACACAAGTAACTATGGCTACACCTTC,CASSRSRDTSNYGYTF
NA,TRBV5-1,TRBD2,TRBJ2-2,TGCGCCAGCGCCCCGGGACTAGCCGGGGAGCTGTTTTTT,CASAPGLAGELFF
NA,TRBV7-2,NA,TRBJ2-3,TGTGCCAGCAGCTTTGGTGCAACGGGAGTTATGGATACGCAGTATTTT,CASSFGATGVMDTQYF
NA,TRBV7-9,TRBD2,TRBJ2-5,TGTGCCAGCAGCTTGGGAGCGGGAGTCCAAGAGACCCAGTACTTC,CASSLGAGVQETQYF
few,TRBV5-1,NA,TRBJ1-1,TGCGCCAGCAGCTTCCGGGGGGAGGGGGCTGAAGCTTTCTTT,CASSFRGEGAEAFF
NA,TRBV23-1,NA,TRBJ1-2,TGCGCCAGCGGTGGTTCCGGGGGTGGCTACACCTTC,CASGGSGGGYTF
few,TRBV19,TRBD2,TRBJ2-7,TGTGCCAGTAGTACAAAGACTAGCGGATCATACGAGCAGTACTTC,CASSTKTSGSYEQYF
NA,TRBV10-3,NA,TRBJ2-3,TGTGCCATCAGTGCGGGAGTTAGCACAGATACGCAGTATTTT,CAISAGVSTDTQYF
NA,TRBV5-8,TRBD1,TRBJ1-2,TGTGCCAGCAGCTTGCGATACAGGGGGAGCTATGGCTACACCTTC,CASSLRYRGSYGYTF
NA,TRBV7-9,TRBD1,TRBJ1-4,TGTGCCAGCAGTGCCGGGACAGGGGCTCGGAGTAATGAAAAACTGTTTTTT,CASSAGTGARSNEKLFF
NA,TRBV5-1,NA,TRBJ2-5,TGCGCCAGCAGCTTGGGTGTCAGCCAAGAGACCCAGTACTTC,CASSLGVSQETQYF